This record concerns one T cell receptor (beta chain) sequence. The target antigen is unknown. The data belong to a study of PD-1 blockade in classical Hodgkin lymphoma. The assay was immunoSEQ multiplex PCR, and TCRdb's table has in-frame clones only and misses some. Of about 21,000 clones listed, 65% to 80% were seen once; the top ten hold around 1.2%. Indicated time point: cycle 4 day 1 (C4D1), after less than 7 weeks of nivolumab. Autologous stem cell transplantation was followed by relapse in every patient, and brentuximab vedotin exposure varied. Magnetic negative selection was used to purify CD4+ T cells from thawed PBMCs. Whole-study findings and limits: Newly diagnosed patients had baseline TCR diversity that was reportedly lower than that of healthy donors.

The sequence came from a human donor with classical Hodgkin lymphoma. Source: CD4+ T cells from blood, taken before the fourth cycle of nivolumab.

This CDR3 reads CASSLKTGSEQYF. In nucleotides, the CDR3 is TGTGCCAGCTCACTAAAGACAGGGAGCGAGCAGTACTTC. V gene TRBV18 combines with J gene TRBJ2-7; 7 nucleotides align to TRBD1. Unmatched junction bases numbered 6, after V lost 4 bases and J lost 6 bases. This CDR3 is built from 13 residues. Germline V gene data show CDR1 as KGHSH and CDR2 as LQKENI.